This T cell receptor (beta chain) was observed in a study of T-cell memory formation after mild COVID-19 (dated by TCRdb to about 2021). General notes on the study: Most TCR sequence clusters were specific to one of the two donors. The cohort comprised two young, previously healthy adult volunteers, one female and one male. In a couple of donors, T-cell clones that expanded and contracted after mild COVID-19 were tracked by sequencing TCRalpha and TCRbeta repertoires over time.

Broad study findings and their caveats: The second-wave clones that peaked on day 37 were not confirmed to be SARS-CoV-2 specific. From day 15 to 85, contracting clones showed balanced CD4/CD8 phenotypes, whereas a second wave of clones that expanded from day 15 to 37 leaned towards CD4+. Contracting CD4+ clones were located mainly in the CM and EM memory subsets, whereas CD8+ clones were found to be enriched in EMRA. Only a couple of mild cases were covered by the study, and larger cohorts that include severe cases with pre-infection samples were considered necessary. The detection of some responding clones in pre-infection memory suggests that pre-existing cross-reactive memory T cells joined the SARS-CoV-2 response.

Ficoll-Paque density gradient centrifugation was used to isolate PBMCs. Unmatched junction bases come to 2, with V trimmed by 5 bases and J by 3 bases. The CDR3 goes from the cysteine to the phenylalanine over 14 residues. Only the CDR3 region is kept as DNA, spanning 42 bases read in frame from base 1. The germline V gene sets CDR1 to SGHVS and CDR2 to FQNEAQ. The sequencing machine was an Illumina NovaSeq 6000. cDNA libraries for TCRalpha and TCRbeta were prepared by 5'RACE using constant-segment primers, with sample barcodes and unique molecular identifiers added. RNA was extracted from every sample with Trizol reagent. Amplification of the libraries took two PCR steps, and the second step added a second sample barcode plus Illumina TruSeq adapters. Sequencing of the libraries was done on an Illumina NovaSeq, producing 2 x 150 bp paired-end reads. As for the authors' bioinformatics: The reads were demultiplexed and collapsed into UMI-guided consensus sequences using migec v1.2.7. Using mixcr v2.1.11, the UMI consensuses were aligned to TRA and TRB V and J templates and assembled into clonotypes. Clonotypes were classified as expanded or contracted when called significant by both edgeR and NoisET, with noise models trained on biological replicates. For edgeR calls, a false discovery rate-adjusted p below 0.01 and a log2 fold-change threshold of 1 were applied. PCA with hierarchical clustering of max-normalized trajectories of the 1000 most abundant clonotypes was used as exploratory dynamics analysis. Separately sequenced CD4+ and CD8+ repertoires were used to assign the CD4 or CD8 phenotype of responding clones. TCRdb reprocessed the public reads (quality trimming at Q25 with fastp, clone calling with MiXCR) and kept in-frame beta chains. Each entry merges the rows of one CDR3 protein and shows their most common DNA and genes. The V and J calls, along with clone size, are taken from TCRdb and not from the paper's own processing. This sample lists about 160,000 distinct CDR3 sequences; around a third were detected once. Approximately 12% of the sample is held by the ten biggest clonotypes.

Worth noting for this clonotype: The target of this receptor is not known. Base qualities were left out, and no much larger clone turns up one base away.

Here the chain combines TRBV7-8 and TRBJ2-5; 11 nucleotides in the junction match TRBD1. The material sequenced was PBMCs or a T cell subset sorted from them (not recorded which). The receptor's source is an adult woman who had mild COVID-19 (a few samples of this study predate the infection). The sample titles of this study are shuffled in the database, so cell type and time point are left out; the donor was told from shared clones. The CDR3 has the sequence CASSLGQGEETQYF. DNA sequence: TGTGCCAGCAGCCTGGGACAGGGGGAAGAGACCCAGTACTTC.